The rows below give T cell receptor beta chains drawn from one sample of a study of blood T cell repertoires in COVID-19. TCRdb's copy holds only in-frame clones and misses some; the assay was immunoSEQ multiplex PCR. Among about 330,000 clones, more than 85% were seen once, and the ten largest hold less than 20%. Sample: PBMCs or T cells enriched from blood (not recorded which). The receptors come from a woman between 25 and 40 years old who had recovered from COVID-19. The CDR3 runs from the conserved cysteine through the conserved F or W. A D gene is named only where the DNA matches it firmly. Some rows have no size entry. The others give once, few or many, or a class for an expanded clone.

v_gene	abundance	d_gene	j_gene	CDR3aa	CDR3nt
TRBV28	once	.	TRBJ1-5	CASSHYQLSNQPQHF	TGTGCCAGCAGCCATTACCAGTTGAGCAATCAGCCCCAGCATTTT
TRBV3-1/TRBV3-2	.	.	TRBJ1-4	CASSQRQSEEKLFF	TGTGCCAGCAGCCAGCGGCAGTCGGAAGAAAAACTGTTTTTT
TRBV5-1	once	TRBD2	TRBJ2-3	CASSPSGGDTDTQYF	TGCGCCAGCAGCCCTAGCGGGGGGGACACAGATACGCAGTATTTT
TRBV28	.	.	TRBJ1-2	CASSFASYGYTF	TGTGCCAGCAGTTTCGCGAGCTATGGCTACACCTTC
TRBV5-5	.	.	TRBJ1-1	CASSGTGTPNTEAFF	TGTGCCAGCAGCGGGACCGGGACACCGAACACTGAAGCTTTCTTT
TRBV4-1	.	.	TRBJ1-2	CASSPLDSQALNYGYTF	TGCGCCAGCTCGCCCTTGGACTCACAAGCACTAAACTATGGCTACACCTTC
TRBV3-1/TRBV3-2	.	.	TRBJ2-3	CASSQDASGGYTDTQYF	TGTGCCAGCAGCCAAGATGCCTCCGGAGGGTACACAGATACGCAGTATTTT
TRBV15	.	TRBD1	TRBJ1-6	CATSRGQGGNSPLHF	TGTGCCACCAGCAGGGGACAGGGGGGAAATTCACCCCTCCACTTT
TRBV7-2	few	.	TRBJ2-2	CASSLNAPGTGELFF	TGTGCCAGCAGCTTAAACGCACCGGGCACCGGGGAGCTGTTTTTT
TRBV5-1	.	TRBD1	TRBJ2-2	CASSKGQGLNTGELFF	TGCGCCAGCAGCAAGGGACAGGGCTTGAACACCGGGGAGCTGTTTTTT
TRBV2	.	.	TRBJ1-1	CASNLQAYTEAFF	TGTGCCAGCAACCTACAGGCGTACACTGAAGCTTTCTTT
TRBV7-2	.	TRBD1	TRBJ1-5	CASSLDPGGNQPQHF	TGTGCCAGCAGCTTAGACCCAGGGGGGAATCAGCCCCAGCATTTT
TRBV12-3/TRBV12-4	.	.	TRBJ1-2	CASSTGSGGYTF	TGTGCCAGCAGCACAGGGTCGGGTGGCTACACCTTC
TRBV11-3	.	TRBD1	TRBJ1-1	CASGTGKDTEAFF	TGTGCCAGCGGGACAGGGAAGGACACTGAAGCTTTCTTT
TRBV4-2	.	.	TRBJ1-2	CASSHPGENYGYTF	TGTGCCAGCAGCCACCCCGGGGAAAACTATGGCTACACCTTC
TRBV5-1	.	TRBD1	TRBJ1-2	CASSSDGTGYGYTF	TGCGCCAGCAGCTCAGACGGGACAGGGTATGGCTACACCTTC
TRBV12-3/TRBV12-4	.	TRBD1	TRBJ1-1	CASSFQGDTEAFF	TGTGCCAGCAGTTTCCAGGGGGATACTGAAGCTTTCTTT
TRBV18	few	TRBD1	TRBJ2-2	CASSPGQGAATGELFF	TGTGCCAGCTCACCTGGACAGGGGGCGGCCACCGGGGAGCTGTTTTTT
TRBV6-5	.	TRBD1	TRBJ1-2	CASRPGQGPYGYTF	TGTGCCAGCAGACCCGGACAGGGCCCCTATGGCTACACCTTC
TRBV3-1/TRBV3-2	.	TRBD2	TRBJ2-1	CASSHLGVAGNEQFF	TGTGCCAGCAGCCACCTGGGGGTAGCGGGGAATGAGCAGTTCTTC
TRBV4-3	.	.	TRBJ2-2	CASSPSATFGELFF	TGCGCCAGCAGCCCCTCGGCGACATTCGGGGAGCTGTTTTTT
TRBV4-3	.	.	TRBJ1-2	CASSPSARPEGYGYTF	TGCGCCAGCAGCCCAAGTGCCCGTCCGGAGGGCTATGGCTACACCTTC
TRBV9	.	TRBD2	TRBJ2-1	CASGLAGNNEQFF	TGTGCCAGCGGACTAGCGGGAAACAATGAGCAGTTCTTC
TRBV11-3	once	TRBD2	TRBJ2-1	CASSLVAAGGEQFF	TGTGCCAGCAGCTTAGTCGCAGCGGGGGGTGAGCAGTTCTTC
TRBV28	.	TRBD1	TRBJ2-7	CASTPRRGQSYEQYF	TGTGCCAGCACCCCCCGCAGGGGGCAATCCTACGAGCAGTACTTC
TRBV4-2	once	.	TRBJ1-2	CASSDPGSDYGYTF	TGTGCCAGCAGTGACCCGGGGTCAGACTATGGCTACACCTTC
TRBV12-3/TRBV12-4	.	.	TRBJ1-1	CASSLSQGGAAFF	TGTGCCAGCAGTTTATCCCAGGGTGGGGCAGCTTTCTTT
TRBV29-1	.	.	TRBJ2-7	CSVRLRDEQYF	TGCAGCGTACGACTTCGGGACGAGCAGTACTTC
TRBV18	.	TRBD2	TRBJ2-2	CASSQRTSGSTGELFF	TGTGCCAGCTCACAACGGACTAGCGGGAGCACCGGGGAGCTGTTTTTT
TRBV2	.	TRBD1	TRBJ1-2	CASRQGAIGYTF	TGTGCCAGCAGACAGGGGGCCATTGGCTACACCTTC
TRBV12-3/TRBV12-4	.	TRBD2	TRBJ2-7	CASNGGGPYEQYF	TGTGCCAGCAATGGGGGGGGTCCCTACGAGCAGTACTTC
TRBV6-5	.	TRBD1	TRBJ1-5	CASTPDRAGNQPQHF	TGTGCCAGCACCCCGGACAGGGCGGGGAATCAGCCCCAGCATTTT
TRBV12-5	.	TRBD2	TRBJ2-5	CASGPSVAGKGETQYF	TGTGCTAGTGGCCCCAGTGTAGCGGGGAAAGGAGAGACCCAGTACTTC
TRBV5-1	.	.	TRBJ1-1	CASSGRDTEAFF	TGCGCCAGCAGTGGCAGGGACACTGAAGCTTTCTTT
TRBV27	.	TRBD1	TRBJ2-7	CASSLSGTVAYEQYF	TGTGCCAGCAGTTTATCTGGGACAGTAGCTTACGAGCAGTACTTC
TRBV19	.	.	TRBJ1-5	CASTIYSYSNQPQHF	TGTGCCAGTACGATCTACAGCTATAGCAATCAGCCCCAGCATTTT
TRBV21-1	.	.	TRBJ2-5	CASRSGRAFCETQYF	TGTGCCAGCAGGAGCGGGAGGGCCTTTTGCGAGACCCAGTACTTC
TRBV14	.	TRBD1	TRBJ2-7	CASSLKDRGGYEQYF	TGTGCCAGCAGCCTTAAAGACAGGGGTGGCTACGAGCAGTACTTC
TRBV2	.	TRBD1	TRBJ1-1	CASSLQGSGTEAFF	TGTGCCAGCAGCCTACAGGGGAGTGGCACTGAAGCTTTCTTT
TRBV24-1	.	TRBD1	TRBJ2-2	CATSGQGKTGELFF	TGTGCCACCTCCGGACAGGGGAAAACCGGGGAGCTGTTTTTT
TRBV15	few	.	TRBJ1-4	CATSTYRATNEKLFF	TGTGCCACCAGCACTTACAGGGCCACTAATGAAAAACTGTTTTTT
TRBV11-3	.	.	TRBJ1-1	CASSLGAGPNTEAFF	TGTGCCAGCAGCTTAGGGGCAGGGCCGAACACTGAAGCTTTCTTT
TRBV6-5	many	.	TRBJ1-3	CASSHSGSGNTIYF	TGTGCCAGCAGCCACTCGGGTTCCGGAAACACCATATATTTT
TRBV29-1	.	TRBD2	TRBJ2-1	CSARLAGVWYNEQFF	TGCAGCGCTCGACTAGCGGGAGTGTGGTACAATGAGCAGTTCTTC
TRBV7-2	.	.	TRBJ1-6	CASSRPRDASSYNSPLHF	TGTGCCAGCAGCCGGCCGCGGGACGCTAGCTCCTATAATTCACCCCTCCACTTT
TRBV21-1	.	.	TRBJ2-3	CASSTRSGPGGTQYF	TGTGCCAGCAGCACGAGAAGCGGGCCTGGAGGTACGCAGTATTTT
TRBV6-2/TRBV6-3	.	.	TRBJ1-2	CASSHLDRSRYTF	TGTGCCAGCAGCCATCTGGACAGATCCCGCTACACCTTC
TRBV3-1/TRBV3-2	.	TRBD1	TRBJ2-5	CASSQQGAGETQYF	TGTGCCAGCAGCCAACAGGGGGCCGGAGAGACCCAGTACTTC
TRBV28	once	TRBD1	TRBJ1-4	CASSPPGQGTEKLFF	TGTGCCAGCAGTCCGCCGGGACAGGGGACTGAAAAACTGTTTTTT